This entry lists 16 T cell receptor beta chains sequenced from one sample in a study of Ad26.COV2.S vaccination and SARS-CoV-2 variants. Specified treatment: about 20 received Ad26.COV2.S at low or high dose, single or two shots; several received placebo; per-sample allocation not given. Sampling occurred on day 63 after the first vaccine or placebo injection. The protocol was immunoSEQ multiplex PCR, while the TCRdb copy is restricted to in-frame clones and leaves out a portion. The sample comprises about 680,000 clones, roughly 90% of which are singletons, and approximately 1.5% rests with the top ten. The input for sequencing was peripheral blood, taken in a trial of Ad26.COV2.S vaccine versus placebo. The origin of the receptors is a person between 18 and 60 years old who received the Ad26.COV2.S COVID-19 vaccine or a placebo.

Of note for this clone: Other nucleotide sequences in the sample specify the same CDR3. The V gene is TRBV19, the J gene TRBJ1-1, with a possible D match to TRBD1 (6 bases). V was pared by 1 base and J by 4 bases, with 7 bases between. Per germline, CDR1 LNHDA and CDR2 SQIVND (reference sequence). The CDR3 contains 13 residues. CDR3 sequence reads: CASSIVGGTEAFF. The CDR3 nucleotides read TGTGCCAGTAGTATAGTAGGGGGCACTGAAGCTTTCTTT.

This clone came up once. V is TRBV5-1 and J is TRBJ2-5; 8 nucleotides match TRBD1. V dropped 5 bases and J dropped 5; count of bases not matched to a gene: 5. CDR1 and CDR2 from the germline V gene are SGHRS and YFSETQ. This CDR3 has 13 residues. The CDR3: CASSPGGMETQYF. The CDR3 bases are TGCGCCAGCAGTCCAGGGGGCATGGAGACCCAGTACTTC.

This clone was seen a single time. CDR3 nucleotides: TGTGCCTGGAGTAAGGACGTGAACACTGAAGCTTTCTTT. Encoded protein: CAWSKDVNTEAFF. The chain joins TRBV30 to TRBJ1-1; D remains ambiguous. Trimming removed 2 bases from V and 0 bases from J, with 7 bases in between. CDR1 is GTSNPN and CDR2 is SVGIG in the germline V gene (reference sequence). This CDR3 is built from 13 residues.

The CDR3 bases are TGTGCCAGCAGCTTAGGTACTCGCCAGAATGAGCAGTTCTTC. It translates to CASSLGTRQNEQFF. J is TRBJ2-1 and V is TRBV7-3; the D is unclear. Germline CDR1 SGHTA, CDR2 FQGTGA. This CDR3 spans 14 amino acids. V was trimmed by 2 bases and J by 7 bases, leaving 12 bases between them.

The rearrangement uses TRBV7-8 and TRBJ2-4; maybe TRBD2 (6 bases). CDR1 and CDR2 from the germline V gene are SGHVS and FQNEAQ. The CDR3 totals 15 residues. V lost 0 bases and J 2 bases, leaving 8 bases between the germline ends. CDR3 sequence reads: CASSLAGGTKNIQYF. The CDR3 coding sequence is TGTGCCAGCAGCTTAGCTGGGGGGACCAAAAACATTCAGTACTTC.

The table lists this clone with a count of one. The V and J genes are TRBV15 and TRBJ2-6; a weak D match, TRBD2 (6 bases). CDR3 length: 18 amino acids. V lost 3 bases and J lost 0, with 15 bases in between. The germline V gene has CDR1 LNHNV and CDR2 YYDKDF (reference sequence). The CDR3 sequence is CATSRTRGVPSGANVLTF. The CDR3 nucleotides read TGTGCCACCAGCAGGACTAGAGGGGTACCCTCTGGGGCCAACGTCCTGACTTTC.

The rearrangement links TRBV19 to TRBJ1-1; D perhaps matches TRBD1 (5 bases). Germline V gene sequence: CDR1 LNHDA, CDR2 SQIVND (reference sequence). The CDR3 has 13 residues. Trimming removed 4 bases from V and 4 bases from J, with 10 bases in between. CDR3 bases: TGTGCCAGTAGTACCAGACAGATCACTGAAGCTTTCTTT. This gives the protein CASSTRQITEAFF.

The genes are TRBV7-2 and TRBJ1-2; a possible D gene is TRBD1 (5 bases). The CDR3 runs 13 residues. Trimming left V 2 bases short and J 4 bases short, with 8 bases between. From germline, CDR1 is SGHTA and CDR2 FQGNSA. This CDR3 is CASSLSGPYGYTF. The CDR3 DNA is TGTGCCAGCAGCTTATCAGGGCCCTATGGCTACACCTTC.

The CDR3 DNA reads as TGTGCCAGCAGGGGGGACTACCAAGAGACCCAGTACTTC. Translated, it gives CASRGDYQETQYF. The V call is TRBV7-8, the J call TRBJ2-5; tentative D call: TRBD2 (6 bases). V was cut by 6 bases and J by 0 bases, with 8 bases left in between. The CDR3 extends over 13 amino acids. CDR1 is SGHVS and CDR2 is FQNEAQ in the germline V gene.

The chain combines TRBV25-1 with TRBJ1-3; D is perhaps TRBD1 (5 bases). The length of the CDR3 is 14 residues. The ends were cut back, 7 bases at V and 0 bases at J, with 10 bases in the middle. Germline lookup yields CDR1 MGHDK and CDR2 SYGVNS. The CDR3 reads CASTQANSGNTIYF. The CDR3 DNA sequence: TGTGCCAGCACACAGGCTAACTCTGGAAACACCATATATTTT.

This rearrangement joins TRBV5-1 to TRBJ2-1, with 8 bases fitting TRBD1. This CDR3 spans 13 amino acids. Germline V gives CDR1 SGHRS, CDR2 YFSETQ. After removal of 7 bases from V and 3 bases from J, the junction contained 3 bases not matched to a gene. The CDR3 sequence is CASGQGGYNEQFF. As DNA, the CDR3 is TGCGCCAGCGGACAGGGTGGCTACAATGAGCAGTTCTTC.

This chain connects TRBV19 to TRBJ2-2; D possibly corresponds to TRBD1 (6 bases). Trimming shortened V by 4 bases and J by 4 bases, and 13 bases separated the two germline ends. This CDR3 region has 15 residues. The V gene's germline CDR1 is LNHDA and CDR2 SQIVND (reference sequence). As DNA, the CDR3 is TGTGCCAGTAGTAACAGGGATCGGTTCACCGGGGAGCTGTTTTTT. It specifies CASSNRDRFTGELFF.

V usage is TRBV14 and J usage is TRBJ2-5; TRBD2 aligns across 7 bases. Germline values: CDR1 SGHDN, CDR2 FVKESK. This CDR3 spans 14 amino acids. V dropped 4 bases and J dropped 1; count of bases not matched to a gene: 3. CDR3 amino acids: CASSPLAAQETQYF. The CDR3 nucleotides read TGTGCCAGCAGCCCTCTAGCGGCCCAAGAGACCCAGTACTTC.

A single count supports this clone. This sequence joins TRBV3-1 (or the pseudogene TRBV3-2) and TRBJ2-1; TRBD1 might be the D (5 bases). The CDR3 contains 14 residues. The germline V gene encodes CDR1 LGHDT and CDR2 YNNKEL (reference sequence). The V end was cut by 2 bases, the J end by 6 bases, with 11 bases between. DNA for the CDR3: TGTGCCAGCAGCCAACCGCTTGGGGCCAATGAGCAGTTCTTC. Amino acids: CASSQPLGANEQFF.

This chain connects TRBV18 to TRBJ1-1, with D maybe TRBD1 (5 bases). V lost 3 bases and J 5 bases, leaving 13 bases between the germline ends. This CDR3 has 14 residues. The germline gives CDR1 KGHSH, CDR2 LQKENI. CDR3 bases: TGTGCCAGCTCACCTGGACAACGGGGGACTGAAGCTTTCTTT. Amino acids: CASSPGQRGTEAFF.

V gene TRBV2 combines with J gene TRBJ2-3, with 8 bases matching TRBD2. Per the germline V gene, CDR1 is SNHLY and CDR2 is FYNNEI. CDR3 length: 12 amino acids. V shed 8 bases, J shed 6 bases, and the junction held 4 bases outside the gene matches. CDR3: CASDPGGDTQYF. The CDR3 DNA reads TGTGCCAGCGACCCGGGGGGGGATACGCAGTATTTT.